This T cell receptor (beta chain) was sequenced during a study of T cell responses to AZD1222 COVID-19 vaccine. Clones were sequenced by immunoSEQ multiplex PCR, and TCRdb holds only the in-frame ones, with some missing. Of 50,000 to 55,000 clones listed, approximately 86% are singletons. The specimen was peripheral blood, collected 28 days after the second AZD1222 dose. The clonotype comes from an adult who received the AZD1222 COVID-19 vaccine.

CDR3 region: CASSSRVGAPSTDTQYF. DNA of the CDR3: TGTGCCAGCAGCTCCCGGGTGGGGGCCCCTAGCACAGATACGCAGTATTTT. This chain joins TRBV2 and TRBJ2-3; tentative D call: TRBD1 (6 bases). Trimming took off 6 bases at V and 0 bases at J, with 19 bases between the two ends. The CDR3 extends over 17 amino acids. Per germline, CDR1 SNHLY and CDR2 FYNNEI.